This T cell receptor beta chain was captured by sequencing in a study of naive and memory T cell subsets. Two oligonucleotides, mixed equimolar, formed the beta constant-region primer covering TRBC1 and TRBC2. Ligated cDNA was amplified by four rounds of PCR with nested alpha and beta constant-region primers and SP2. The cDNA 3' end received a ligated single-stranded oligonucleotide carrying the SP2 primer and a 12-nucleotide UMI. TCRdb re-derived calls from the UMI-ligation and nested PCR reads in MiXCR, one entry per CDR3 protein. The sample holds about 99,000 distinct CDR3 sequences, 13% to 15% seen once. Study outcomes and limitations: A few larger clonotypes appeared in naive repertoires, especially CD8, possibly memory cells re-expressing CD45RA.

Overnight CMV lysate stimulation of fresh PBMCs defined donor CMV status by CD4+ IFNgamma. This clonotype was counted only a few times. No antigen is known for it. V was cut by 5 bases and J by 1 base, with 9 bases left in between. The germline V gene has CDR1 MDHEN and CDR2 SYDVKM. The CDR3 spans 14 residues. This receptor was taken from a human donor in good health. The chain couples TRBV28 to TRBJ1-5; D is unresolved. Input material: naive CD8+ T cells from blood. The CDR3, as DNA: TGTGCCAGCAGTCCCCACCCGAGCAATCAGCCCCAGCATTTT. As protein: CASSPHPSNQPQHF.